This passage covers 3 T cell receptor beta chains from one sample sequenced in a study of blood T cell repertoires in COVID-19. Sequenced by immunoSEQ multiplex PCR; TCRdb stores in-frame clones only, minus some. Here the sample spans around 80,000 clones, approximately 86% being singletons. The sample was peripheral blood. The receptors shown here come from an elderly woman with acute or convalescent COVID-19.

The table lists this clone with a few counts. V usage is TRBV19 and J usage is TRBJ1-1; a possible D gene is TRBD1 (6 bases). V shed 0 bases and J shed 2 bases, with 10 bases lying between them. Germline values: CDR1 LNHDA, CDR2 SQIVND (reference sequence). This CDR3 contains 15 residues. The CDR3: CASSIDPTGNTEAFF. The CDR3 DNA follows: TGTGCCAGTAGTATAGACCCGACAGGTAACACTGAAGCTTTCTTT.

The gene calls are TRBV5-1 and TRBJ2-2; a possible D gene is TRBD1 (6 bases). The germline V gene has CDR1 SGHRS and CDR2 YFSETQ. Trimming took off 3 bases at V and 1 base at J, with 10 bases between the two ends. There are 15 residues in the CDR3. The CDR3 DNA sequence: TGCGCCAGCAGCTCAGGGGACCTGAACACCGGGGAGCTGTTTTTT. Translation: CASSSGDLNTGELFF.

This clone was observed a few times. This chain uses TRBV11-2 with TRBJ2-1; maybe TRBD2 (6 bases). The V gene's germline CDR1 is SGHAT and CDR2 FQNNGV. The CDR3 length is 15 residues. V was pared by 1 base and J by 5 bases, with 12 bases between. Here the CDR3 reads CASSLGGGRHNEQFF. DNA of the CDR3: TGTGCCAGCAGCTTAGGAGGTGGGAGGCACAATGAGCAGTTCTTC.